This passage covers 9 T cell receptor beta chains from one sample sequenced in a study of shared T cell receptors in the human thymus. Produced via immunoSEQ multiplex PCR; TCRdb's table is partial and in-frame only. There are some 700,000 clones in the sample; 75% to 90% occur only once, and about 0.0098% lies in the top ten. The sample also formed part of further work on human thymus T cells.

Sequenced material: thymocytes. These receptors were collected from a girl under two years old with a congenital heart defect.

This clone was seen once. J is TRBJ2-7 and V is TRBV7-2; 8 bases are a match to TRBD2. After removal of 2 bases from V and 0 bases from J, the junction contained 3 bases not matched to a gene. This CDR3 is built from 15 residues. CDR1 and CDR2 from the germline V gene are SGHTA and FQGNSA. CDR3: CASSLRGGGSYEQYF. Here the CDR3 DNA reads TGTGCCAGCAGCTTACGGGGGGGCGGCTCCTACGAGCAGTACTTC.

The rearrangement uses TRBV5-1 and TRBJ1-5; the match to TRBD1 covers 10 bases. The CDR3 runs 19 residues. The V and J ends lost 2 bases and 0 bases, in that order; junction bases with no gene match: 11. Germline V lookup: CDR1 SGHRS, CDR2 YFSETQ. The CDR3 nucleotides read TGCGCCAGCAGCTTACTCCCAGGGACAGGGGAAAATAGCAATCAGCCCCAGCATTTT. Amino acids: CASSLLPGTGENSNQPQHF.

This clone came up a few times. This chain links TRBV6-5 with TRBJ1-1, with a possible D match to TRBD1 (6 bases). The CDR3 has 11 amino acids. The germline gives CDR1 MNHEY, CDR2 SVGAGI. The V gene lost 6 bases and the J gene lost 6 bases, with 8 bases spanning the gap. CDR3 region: CASRRQAEAFF. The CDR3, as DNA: TGTGCCAGCAGGAGACAGGCTGAAGCTTTCTTT.

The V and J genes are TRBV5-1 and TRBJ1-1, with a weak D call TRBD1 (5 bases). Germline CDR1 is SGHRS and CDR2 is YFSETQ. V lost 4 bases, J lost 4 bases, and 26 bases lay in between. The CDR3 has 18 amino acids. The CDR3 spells CASSAEGVQGPLGTEAFF. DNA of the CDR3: TGCGCCAGCAGCGCAGAAGGGGTTCAGGGCCCCCTGGGCACTGAAGCTTTCTTT.

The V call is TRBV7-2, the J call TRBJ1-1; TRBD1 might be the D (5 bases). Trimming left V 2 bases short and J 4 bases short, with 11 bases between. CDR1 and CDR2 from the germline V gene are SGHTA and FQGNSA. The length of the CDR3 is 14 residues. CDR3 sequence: CASSLSQGGTEAFF. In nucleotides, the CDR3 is TGTGCCAGCAGCTTATCTCAGGGCGGCACTGAAGCTTTCTTT.

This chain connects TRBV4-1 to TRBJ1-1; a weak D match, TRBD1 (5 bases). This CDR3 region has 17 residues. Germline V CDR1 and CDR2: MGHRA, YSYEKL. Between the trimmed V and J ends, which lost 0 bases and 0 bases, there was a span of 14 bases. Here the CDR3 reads CASSQDSGRQLNTEAFF. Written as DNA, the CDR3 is TGCGCCAGCAGCCAAGATTCGGGTCGACAGTTGAACACTGAAGCTTTCTTT.

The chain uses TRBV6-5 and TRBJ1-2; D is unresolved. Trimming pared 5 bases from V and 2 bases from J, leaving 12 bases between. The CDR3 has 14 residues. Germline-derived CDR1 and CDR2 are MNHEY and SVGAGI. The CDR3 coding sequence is TGTGCCAGCAGTGGAGGACTGAGCAACTATGGCTACACCTTC. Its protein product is CASSGGLSNYGYTF.

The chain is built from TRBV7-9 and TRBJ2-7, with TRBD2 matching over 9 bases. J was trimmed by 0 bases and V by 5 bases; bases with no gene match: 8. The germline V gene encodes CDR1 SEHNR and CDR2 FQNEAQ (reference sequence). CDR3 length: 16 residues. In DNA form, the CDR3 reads TGTGCCAGCAGCCCCCCACTAGCGGGCAGCTCCTACGAGCAGTACTTC. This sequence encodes CASSPPLAGSSYEQYF.

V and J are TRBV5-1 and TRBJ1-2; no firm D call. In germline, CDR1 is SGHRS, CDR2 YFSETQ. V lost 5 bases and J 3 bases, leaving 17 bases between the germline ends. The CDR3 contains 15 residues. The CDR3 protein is CASRLSPPDYYGYTF. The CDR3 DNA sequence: TGCGCCAGCAGACTTTCCCCCCCCGACTACTATGGCTACACCTTC. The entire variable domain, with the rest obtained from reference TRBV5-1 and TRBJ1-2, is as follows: KAGVTQTPRYLIKTRGQQVTLSCSPISGHRSVSWYQQTPGQGLQFLFEYFSETQRNKGNFPGRFSGRQFSNSRSEMNVSTLELGDSALYLCASRLSPPDYYGYTFGSGTRLTVV.